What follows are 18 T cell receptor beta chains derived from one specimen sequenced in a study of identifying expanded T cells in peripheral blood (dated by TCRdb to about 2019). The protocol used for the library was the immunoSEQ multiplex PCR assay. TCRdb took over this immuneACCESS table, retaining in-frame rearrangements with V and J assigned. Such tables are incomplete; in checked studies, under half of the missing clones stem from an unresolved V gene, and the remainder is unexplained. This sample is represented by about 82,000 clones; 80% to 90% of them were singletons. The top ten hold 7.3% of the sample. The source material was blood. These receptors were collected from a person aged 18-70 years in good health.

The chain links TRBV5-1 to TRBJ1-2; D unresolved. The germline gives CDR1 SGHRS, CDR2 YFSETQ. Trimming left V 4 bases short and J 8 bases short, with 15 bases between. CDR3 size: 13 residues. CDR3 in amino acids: CASSTGPTGGYTF. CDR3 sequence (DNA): TGCGCCAGCAGCACCGGACCCACGGGCGGCTACACCTTC.

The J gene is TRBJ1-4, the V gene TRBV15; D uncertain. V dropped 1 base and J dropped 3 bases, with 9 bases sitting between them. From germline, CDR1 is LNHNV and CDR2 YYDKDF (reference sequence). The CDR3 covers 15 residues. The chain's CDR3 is CATSRGPPANEKLFF. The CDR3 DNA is TGTGCCACCAGCAGAGGTCCCCCGGCTAATGAAAAACTGTTTTTT.

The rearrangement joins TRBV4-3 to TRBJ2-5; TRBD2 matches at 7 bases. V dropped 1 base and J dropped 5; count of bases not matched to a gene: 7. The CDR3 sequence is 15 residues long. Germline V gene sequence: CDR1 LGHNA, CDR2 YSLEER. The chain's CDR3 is CASSQGGEGLETQYF. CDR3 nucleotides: TGCGCCAGCAGCCAAGGGGGGGAGGGCCTTGAGACCCAGTACTTC.

As DNA, the CDR3 is TGTGCCATCAGTCGAAGGGAGCGGGGGGAAGATACGCAGTATTTT. Residues: CAISRRERGEDTQYF. The chain links TRBV10-3 to TRBJ2-3, with 9 bases identical to TRBD2. Germline trimming cut 5 bases from V and 5 bases from J; bases unmatched to any gene: 8. This CDR3 contains 15 residues. The germline gives CDR1 ENHRY, CDR2 SYGVKD.

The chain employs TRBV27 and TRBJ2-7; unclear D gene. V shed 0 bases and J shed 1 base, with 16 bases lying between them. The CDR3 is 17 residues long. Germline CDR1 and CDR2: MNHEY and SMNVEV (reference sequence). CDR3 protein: CASSLSPGGSTSYEQYF. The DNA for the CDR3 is TGTGCCAGCAGTTTATCCCCCGGCGGTAGCACGTCCTACGAGCAGTACTTC.

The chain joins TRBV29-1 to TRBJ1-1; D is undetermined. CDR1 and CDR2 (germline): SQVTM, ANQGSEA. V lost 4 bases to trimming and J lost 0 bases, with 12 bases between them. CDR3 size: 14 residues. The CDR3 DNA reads TGCAGCGTTGCCGGACGGTTGTTGAACACTGAAGCTTTCTTT. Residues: CSVAGRLLNTEAFF.

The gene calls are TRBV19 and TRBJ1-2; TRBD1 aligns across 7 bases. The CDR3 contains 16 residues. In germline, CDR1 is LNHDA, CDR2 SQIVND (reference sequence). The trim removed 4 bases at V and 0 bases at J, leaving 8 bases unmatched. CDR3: CASSSRQGQTNYGYTF. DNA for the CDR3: TGTGCCAGTAGTAGCCGACAGGGACAAACTAACTATGGCTACACCTTC. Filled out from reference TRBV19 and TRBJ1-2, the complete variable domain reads DGGITQSPKYLFRKEGQNVTLSCEQNLNHDAMYWYRQDPGQGLRLIYYSQIVNDFQKGDIAEGYSVSREKKESFPLTVTSAQKNPTAFYLCASSSRQGQTNYGYTFGSGTRLTVV.

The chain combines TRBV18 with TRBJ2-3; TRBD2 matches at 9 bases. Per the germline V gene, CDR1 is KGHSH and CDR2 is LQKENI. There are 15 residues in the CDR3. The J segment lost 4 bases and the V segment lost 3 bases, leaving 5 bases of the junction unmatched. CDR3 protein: CASSPLSGSADTQYF. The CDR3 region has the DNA TGTGCCAGCTCACCGCTTAGCGGGAGCGCAGATACGCAGTATTTT.

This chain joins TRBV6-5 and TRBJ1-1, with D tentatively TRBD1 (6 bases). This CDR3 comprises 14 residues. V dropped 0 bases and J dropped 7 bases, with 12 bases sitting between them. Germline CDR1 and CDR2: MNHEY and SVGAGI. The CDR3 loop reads CASSYSGARVEAFF. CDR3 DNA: TGTGCCAGCAGTTACTCGGGGGCGCGTGTTGAAGCTTTCTTT.

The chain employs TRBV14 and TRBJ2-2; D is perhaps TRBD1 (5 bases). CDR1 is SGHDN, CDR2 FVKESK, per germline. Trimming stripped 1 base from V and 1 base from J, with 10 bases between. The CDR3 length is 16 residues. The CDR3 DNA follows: TGTGCCAGCAGCCAAGTACAGGTGTTGAACACCGGGGAGCTGTTTTTT. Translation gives CASSQVQVLNTGELFF.

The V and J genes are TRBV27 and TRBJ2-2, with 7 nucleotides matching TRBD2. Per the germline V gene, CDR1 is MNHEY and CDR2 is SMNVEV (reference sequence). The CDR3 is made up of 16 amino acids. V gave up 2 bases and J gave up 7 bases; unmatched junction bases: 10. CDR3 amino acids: CASSLRGRAVDGELFF. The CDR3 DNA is TGTGCCAGCAGTTTACGTGGGAGGGCCGTAGACGGGGAGCTGTTTTTT.

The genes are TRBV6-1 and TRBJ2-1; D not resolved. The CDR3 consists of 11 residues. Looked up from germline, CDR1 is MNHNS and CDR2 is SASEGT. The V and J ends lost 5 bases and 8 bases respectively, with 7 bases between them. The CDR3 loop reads CASSYGDEQFF. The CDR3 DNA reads TGTGCCAGCAGTTACGGCGATGAGCAGTTCTTC.

The CDR3 loop reads CASGAGGRGSPLHF. The DNA of the CDR3 is TGTGCTAGTGGCGCCGGGGGAAGAGGTTCACCCCTCCACTTT. The J gene is TRBJ1-6, the V gene TRBV12-5; possibly TRBD1 for D (5 bases). The length of the CDR3 is 14 residues. Per the germline V gene, CDR1 is LGHNT and CDR2 is FRNRAP. Trimming took 6 bases from V and 9 from J, leaving 15 bases between them.

CDR3 nucleotide sequence: TGTGCCAGCAGTTTTAGGTCCACGGCTAGCGGGAGTACAGATACGCAGTATTTT. The encoded protein is CASSFRSTASGSTDTQYF. The rearrangement links TRBV27 to TRBJ2-3, with 10 bases that match TRBD2. Per the germline V gene, CDR1 is MNHEY and CDR2 is SMNVEV (reference sequence). The CDR3 runs 18 residues. V gave up 3 bases and J gave up 3 bases; unmatched junction bases: 12.

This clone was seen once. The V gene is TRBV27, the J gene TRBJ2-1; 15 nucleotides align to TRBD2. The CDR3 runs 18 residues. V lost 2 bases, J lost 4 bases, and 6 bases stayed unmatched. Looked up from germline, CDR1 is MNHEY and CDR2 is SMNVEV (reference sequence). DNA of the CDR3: TGTGCCAGCAGTTTAGGACTAGCGGGAGGGCCGAGATACAATGAGCAGTTCTTC. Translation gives CASSLGLAGGPRYNEQFF.

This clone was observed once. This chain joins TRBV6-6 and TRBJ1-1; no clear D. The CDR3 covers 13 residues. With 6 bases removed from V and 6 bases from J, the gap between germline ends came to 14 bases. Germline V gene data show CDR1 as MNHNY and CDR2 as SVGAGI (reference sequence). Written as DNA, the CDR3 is TGTGCCAGCAGAATGGGGTTGAGGGCTGAAGCTTTCTTT. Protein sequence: CASRMGLRAEAFF.

CDR3 nucleotide sequence: TGCGCCAGCAGACCAGCAGGGGCCCTCTACAATGAGCAGTTCTTC. It is translated as CASRPAGALYNEQFF. This sequence joins TRBV5-1 and TRBJ2-1; a possible D gene is TRBD1 (6 bases). The V end was cut by 5 bases, the J end by 3 bases, with 15 bases between. The germline V gene encodes CDR1 SGHRS and CDR2 YFSETQ. This CDR3 region has 15 residues.

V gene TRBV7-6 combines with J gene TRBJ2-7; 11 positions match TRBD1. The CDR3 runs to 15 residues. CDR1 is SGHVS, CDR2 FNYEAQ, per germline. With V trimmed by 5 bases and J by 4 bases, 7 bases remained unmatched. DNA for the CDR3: TGTGCCAGCAGCCCTGGACAGGGGGCGGTATACGAGCAGTACTTC. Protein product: CASSPGQGAVYEQYF.